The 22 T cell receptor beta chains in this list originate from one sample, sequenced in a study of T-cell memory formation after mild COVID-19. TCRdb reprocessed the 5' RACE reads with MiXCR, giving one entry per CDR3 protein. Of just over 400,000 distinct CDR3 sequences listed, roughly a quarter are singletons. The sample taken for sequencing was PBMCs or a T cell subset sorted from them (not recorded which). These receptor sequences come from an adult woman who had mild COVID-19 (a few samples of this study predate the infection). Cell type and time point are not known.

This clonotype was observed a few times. This chain's CDR3 is CASSPSGFSYEQYF. CDR3 sequence (DNA): TGTGCCAGCAGCCCCTCCGGCTTTTCCTACGAGCAGTACTTC. This chain uses TRBV6-5 with TRBJ2-7; D remains ambiguous. Trimming left V 6 bases short and J 1 base short, with 13 bases between. The CDR3 runs to 14 residues. The germline CDR1 and CDR2 sequences are MNHEY and SVGAGI.

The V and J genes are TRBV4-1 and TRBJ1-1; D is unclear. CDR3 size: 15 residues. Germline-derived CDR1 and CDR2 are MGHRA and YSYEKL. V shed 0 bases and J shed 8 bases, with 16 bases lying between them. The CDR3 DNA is TGCGCCAGCAGCCAAGATCTGGGCAGGCCGATAGAAGCTTTCTTT. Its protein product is CASSQDLGRPIEAFF.

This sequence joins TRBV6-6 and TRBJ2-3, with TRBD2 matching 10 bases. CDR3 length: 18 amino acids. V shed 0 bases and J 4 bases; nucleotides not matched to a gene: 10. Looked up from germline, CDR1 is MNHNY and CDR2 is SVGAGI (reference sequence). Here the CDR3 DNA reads TGTGCCAGCAGTTACTCGTCGAGGGGACTAGCGTTCCCAGATACGCAGTATTTT. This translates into CASSYSSRGLAFPDTQYF.

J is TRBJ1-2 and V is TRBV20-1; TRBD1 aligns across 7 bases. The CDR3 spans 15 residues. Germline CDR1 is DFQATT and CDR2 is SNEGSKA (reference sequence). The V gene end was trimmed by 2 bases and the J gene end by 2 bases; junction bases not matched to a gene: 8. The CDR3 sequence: CSARSGGGANYGYTF. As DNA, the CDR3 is TGCAGTGCTAGAAGTGGAGGGGGCGCGAACTATGGCTACACCTTC.

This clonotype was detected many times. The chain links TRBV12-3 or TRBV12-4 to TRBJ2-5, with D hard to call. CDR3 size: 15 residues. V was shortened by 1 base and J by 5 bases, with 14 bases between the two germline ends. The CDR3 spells CASSLGPIGWETQYF. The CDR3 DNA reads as TGTGCCAGCAGTTTAGGACCCATCGGGTGGGAGACCCAGTACTTC.

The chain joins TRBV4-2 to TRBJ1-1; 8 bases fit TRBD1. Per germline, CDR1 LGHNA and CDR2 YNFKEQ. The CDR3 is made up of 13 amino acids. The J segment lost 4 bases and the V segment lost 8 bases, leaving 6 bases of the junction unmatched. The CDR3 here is CASGSRGRTEAFF. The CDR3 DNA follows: TGTGCCAGCGGCTCCAGGGGGCGCACTGAAGCTTTCTTT.

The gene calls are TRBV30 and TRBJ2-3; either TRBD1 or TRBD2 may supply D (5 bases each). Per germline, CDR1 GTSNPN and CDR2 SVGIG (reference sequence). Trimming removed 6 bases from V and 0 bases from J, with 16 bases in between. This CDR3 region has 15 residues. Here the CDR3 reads CACSGQLTSTDTQYF. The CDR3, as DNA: TGTGCCTGTTCGGGGCAACTTACTAGCACAGATACGCAGTATTTT.

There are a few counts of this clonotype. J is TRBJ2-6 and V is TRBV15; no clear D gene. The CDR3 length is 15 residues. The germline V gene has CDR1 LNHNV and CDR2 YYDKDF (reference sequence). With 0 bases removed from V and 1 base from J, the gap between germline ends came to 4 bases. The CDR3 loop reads CATSRDLSGANVLTF. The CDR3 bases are TGTGCCACCAGCAGAGATCTATCTGGGGCCAACGTCCTGACTTTC. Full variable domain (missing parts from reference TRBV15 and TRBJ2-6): DAMVIQNPRYQVTQFGKPVTLSCSQTLNHNVMYWYQQKSSQAPKLLFHYYDKDFNNEADTPDNFQSRRPNTSFCFLDIRSPGLGDTAMYLCATSRDLSGANVLTFGAGSRLTVL.

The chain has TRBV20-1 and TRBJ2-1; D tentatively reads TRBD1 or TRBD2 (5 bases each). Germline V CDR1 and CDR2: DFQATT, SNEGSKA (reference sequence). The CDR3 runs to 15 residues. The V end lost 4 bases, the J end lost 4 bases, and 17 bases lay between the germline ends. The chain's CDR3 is CSATGTHRTYNEQFF. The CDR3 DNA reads TGCAGTGCTACCGGGACCCACCGAACTTACAATGAGCAGTTCTTC.

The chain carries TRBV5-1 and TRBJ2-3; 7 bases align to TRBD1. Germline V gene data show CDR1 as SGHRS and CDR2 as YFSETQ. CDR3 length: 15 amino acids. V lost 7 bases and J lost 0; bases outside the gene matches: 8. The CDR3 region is CASLEGAFSTDTQYF. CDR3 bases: TGCGCCAGCCTCGAGGGGGCTTTCAGCACAGATACGCAGTATTTT.

In DNA form, the CDR3 reads TGCAGTGCTAGCCCCGGCGGGGGGAAGTACTTC. It encodes CSASPGGGKYF. The gene calls are TRBV20-1 and TRBJ2-7; 8 positions agree with TRBD2. The V gene's germline CDR1 is DFQATT and CDR2 SNEGSKA (reference sequence). The CDR3 has 11 residues. The trim removed 3 bases at V and 11 bases at J, leaving 6 bases unmatched.

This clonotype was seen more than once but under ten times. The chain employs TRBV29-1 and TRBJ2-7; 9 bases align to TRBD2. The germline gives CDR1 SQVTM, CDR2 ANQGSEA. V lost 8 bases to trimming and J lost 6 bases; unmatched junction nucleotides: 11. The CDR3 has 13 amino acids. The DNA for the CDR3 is TGCAGCTTTTTAGCGGGAGTACAGCGCGAGCAGTACTTC. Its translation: CSFLAGVQREQYF.

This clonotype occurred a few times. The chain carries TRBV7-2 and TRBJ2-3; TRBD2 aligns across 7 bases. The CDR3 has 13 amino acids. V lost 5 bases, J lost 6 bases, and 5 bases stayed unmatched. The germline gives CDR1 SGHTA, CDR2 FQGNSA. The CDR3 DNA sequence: TGTGCCAGCAGCCAAAGCGGGAAGGATACGCAGTATTTT. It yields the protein CASSQSGKDTQYF. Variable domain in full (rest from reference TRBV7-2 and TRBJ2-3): GAGVSQSPSNKVTEKGKDVELRCDPISGHTALYWYRQSLGQGLEFLIYFQGNSAPDKSGLPSDRFSAERTGGSVSTLTIQRTQQEDSAVYLCASSQSGKDTQYFGPGTRLTVL.

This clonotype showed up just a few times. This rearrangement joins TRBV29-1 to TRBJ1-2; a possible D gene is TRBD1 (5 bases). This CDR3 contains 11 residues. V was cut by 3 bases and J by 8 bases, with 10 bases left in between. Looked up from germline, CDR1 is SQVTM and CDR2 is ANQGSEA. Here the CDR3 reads CSVEVGDGYTF. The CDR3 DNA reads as TGCAGCGTTGAGGTAGGGGACGGCTACACCTTC. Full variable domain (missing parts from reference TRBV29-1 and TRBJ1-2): SAVISQKPSRDICQRGTSLTIQCQVDSQVTMMFWYRQQPGQSLTLIATANQGSEATYESGFVIDKFPISRPNLTFSTLTVSNMSPEDSSIYLCSVEVGDGYTFGSGTRLTVV.

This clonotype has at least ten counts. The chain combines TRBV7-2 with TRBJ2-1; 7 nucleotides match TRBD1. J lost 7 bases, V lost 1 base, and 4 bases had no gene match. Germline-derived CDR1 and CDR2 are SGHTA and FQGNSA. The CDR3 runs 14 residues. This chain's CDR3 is CASSLGQGRNEQFF. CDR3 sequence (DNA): TGTGCCAGCAGCTTAGGACAGGGTCGGAATGAGCAGTTCTTC.

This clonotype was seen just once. The CDR3 region has the DNA TGTGCCAGCTCACCACCGAGGACAGGGGGCGAAAACTATGGCTACACCTTC. Translated: CASSPPRTGGENYGYTF. V usage is TRBV18 and J usage is TRBJ1-2, with 11 bases matching TRBD1. The CDR3 extends over 17 amino acids. J was trimmed by 2 bases and V by 0 bases; bases with no gene match: 5. Germline CDR1 reads KGHSH; CDR2 reads LQKENI.

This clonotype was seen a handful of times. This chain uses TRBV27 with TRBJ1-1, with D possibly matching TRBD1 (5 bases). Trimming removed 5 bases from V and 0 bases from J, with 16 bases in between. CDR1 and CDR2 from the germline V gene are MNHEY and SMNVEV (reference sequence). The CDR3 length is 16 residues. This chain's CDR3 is CASSPGEERMNTEAFF. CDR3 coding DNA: TGTGCCAGCAGTCCGGGGGAGGAACGGATGAACACTGAAGCTTTCTTT.

Here the CDR3 DNA reads TGTGCCAGCAGTTTACCGAAGGCGCAGTATTTT. Its translation is CASSLPKAQYF. The chain combines TRBV28 with TRBJ2-3; D is undetermined. The CDR3 runs 11 residues. Germline lookup yields CDR1 MDHEN and CDR2 SYDVKM. The ends were cut back, 2 bases at V and 10 bases at J, with 7 bases in the middle. Combining the CDR3 with reference TRBV28 and TRBJ2-3 gives the whole variable domain DVKVTQSSRYLVKRTGEKVFLECVQDMDHENMFWYRQDPGLGLRLIYFSYDVKMKEKGDIPEGYSVSREKKERFSLILESASTNQTSMYLCASSLPKAQYFGPGTRLTVL.

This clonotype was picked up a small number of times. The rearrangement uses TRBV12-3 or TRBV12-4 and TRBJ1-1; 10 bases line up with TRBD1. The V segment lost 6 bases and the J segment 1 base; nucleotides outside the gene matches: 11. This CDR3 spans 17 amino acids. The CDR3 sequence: CASRRQGAFGGNTEAFF. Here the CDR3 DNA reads TGTGCCAGCAGGCGACAGGGGGCCTTCGGTGGGAACACTGAAGCTTTCTTT.

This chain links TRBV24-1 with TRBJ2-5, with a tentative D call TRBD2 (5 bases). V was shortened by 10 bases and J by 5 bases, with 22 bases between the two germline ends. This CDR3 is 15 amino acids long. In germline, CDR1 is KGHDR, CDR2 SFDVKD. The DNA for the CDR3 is TGTGCCACAATGGATGGGAGCGAGTTCCAGGAGACCCAGTACTTC. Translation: CATMDGSEFQETQYF.

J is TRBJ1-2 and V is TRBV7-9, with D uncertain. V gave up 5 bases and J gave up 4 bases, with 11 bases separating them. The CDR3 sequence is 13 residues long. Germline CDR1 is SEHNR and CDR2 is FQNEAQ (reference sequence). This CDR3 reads CASSLTGPYGYTF. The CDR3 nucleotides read TGTGCCAGCAGCCTAACGGGCCCCTATGGCTACACCTTC.

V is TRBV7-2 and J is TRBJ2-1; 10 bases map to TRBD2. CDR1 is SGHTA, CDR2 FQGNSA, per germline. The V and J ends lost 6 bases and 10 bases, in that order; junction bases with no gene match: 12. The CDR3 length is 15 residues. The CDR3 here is CASSLGLAVRREQFF. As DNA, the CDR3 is TGTGCCAGCAGTCTCGGACTAGCGGTACGGCGGGAGCAGTTCTTC.